These 11 T cell receptor beta chains were all obtained from the same sample, sequenced in a study of blood T cells in healthy people across ages. A second 7 to 11 cycle PCR used barcoded and J-beta primers. TCRdb reanalysed the 5' RACE reads using MiXCR and keeps one entry per CDR3 protein. The sample contains about 730,000 distinct CDR3 sequences, 35% to 45% of which appear only once. The sequenced material came from blood. Receptors were obtained from a woman aged 55-70 years in good health.

This chain links TRBV29-1 with TRBJ2-7; D may be TRBD1 or TRBD2 (5 bases each). V was shortened by 3 bases and J by 3 bases, with 9 bases between the two germline ends. This CDR3 comprises 12 residues. Germline lookup yields CDR1 SQVTM and CDR2 ANQGSEA. CDR3 in amino acids: CSVEGPSYEQYF. DNA for the CDR3: TGCAGCGTTGAGGGACCGAGCTACGAGCAGTACTTC.

This clonotype was recorded a few times. The rearrangement joins TRBV29-1 to TRBJ1-2; D remains ambiguous. Trimming removed 6 bases from V and 2 bases from J, with 13 bases in between. Germline lookup yields CDR1 SQVTM and CDR2 ANQGSEA. The CDR3 loop spans 13 amino acids. CDR3 DNA: TGCAGCGTCGGGGATGTGGGCAACTATGGCTACACCTTC. Translation: CSVGDVGNYGYTF.

At least ten counts were recorded for this clonotype. This sequence joins TRBV7-2 and TRBJ2-5; possibly TRBD1 for D (5 bases). The CDR3 covers 16 residues. CDR1 and CDR2 from the germline V gene are SGHTA and FQGNSA. Trimming removed 5 bases at V and 5 bases at J, with 21 bases between. In DNA form, the CDR3 reads TGTGCCAGCAGCCTCGGGCTGGGGCTGTTGCGGGAGACCCAGTACTTC. It codes for CASSLGLGLLRETQYF.

This clonotype was seen only a few times. The chain couples TRBV29-1 to TRBJ1-2, with D possibly TRBD1 on 5 matching bases. There are 14 residues in the CDR3. Deletions cut 7 bases from V and 4 bases from J, with 19 bases between. CDR1 SQVTM and CDR2 ANQGSEA come from the germline V gene. The CDR3 coding sequence is TGCAGCGCTCTTTCCGGGACTGATGGCTATGGCTACACCTTC. This translates into CSALSGTDGYGYTF.

The chain combines TRBV20-1 with TRBJ2-3; TRBD1 is a possible D gene (5 bases). This CDR3 spans 16 amino acids. Trimming left V 4 bases short and J 1 base short, with 18 bases between. In germline, CDR1 is DFQATT, CDR2 SNEGSKA (reference sequence). The CDR3 DNA reads TGCAGTGCTAAATCGATCCAGGGTCTAGGCACAGATACGCAGTATTTT. This translates into CSAKSIQGLGTDTQYF.

The chain recombines TRBV3-1 with TRBJ1-1; D is possibly TRBD1 (6 bases). Germline CDR1 is LGHDT and CDR2 is YNNKEL (reference sequence). Trimming removed 4 bases from V and 12 bases from J, with 18 bases in between. CDR3 length: 13 residues. The CDR3 sequence is CASSLRGDGGSFF. The CDR3 nucleotides read TGTGCCAGCAGCCTTCGAGGGGACGGGGGCTCTTTCTTT.

Here the CDR3 DNA reads TGCAGTGCTAACGGACTAGTTCTGGGGACCCAGTACTTC. Protein product: CSANGLVLGTQYF. The rearrangement joins TRBV20-1 to TRBJ2-5; 7 nucleotides match TRBD2. Germline trimming cut 4 bases from V and 7 bases from J; bases unmatched to any gene: 9. CDR3 length equals 13 residues. From germline, CDR1 is DFQATT and CDR2 SNEGSKA (reference sequence).

This chain's CDR3 is CASSYRIGDTQYF. In DNA form, the CDR3 reads TGTGCCAGCAGTTACCGAATCGGAGATACGCAGTATTTT. This rearrangement joins TRBV6-5 to TRBJ2-3, with D unclear. Germline CDR1 MNHEY, CDR2 SVGAGI. The length of the CDR3 is 13 residues. Trimming removed 2 bases from V and 5 bases from J, with 8 bases in between.

The J gene is TRBJ2-7, the V gene TRBV20-1; TRBD2 aligns across 9 bases. Trimming cost V 6 bases and J 0 bases; bases outside gene matches: 3. Germline lookup yields CDR1 DFQATT and CDR2 SNEGSKA (reference sequence). The CDR3 sequence is 13 residues long. The chain's CDR3 is CSAATSGSYEQYF. For the CDR3, the DNA is TGCAGTGCGGCGACTAGCGGCTCCTACGAGCAGTACTTC.

This clonotype was recorded a few times. This chain uses TRBV15 with TRBJ1-4; D call uncertain. The CDR3 covers 15 residues. Germline CDR1 and CDR2: LNHNV and YYDKDF (reference sequence). Trimming left V 1 base short and J 8 bases short, with 14 bases between. This chain's CDR3 is CATSRVLGFQEKLFF. The CDR3 nucleotides are TGTGCCACCAGCAGAGTTTTGGGGTTTCAGGAAAAACTGTTTTTT.

The CDR3 spells CASSSVGQIMNTEAFF. The CDR3 nucleotides read TGTGCCAGCAGCTCTGTCGGACAGATCATGAACACTGAAGCTTTCTTT. The chain uses TRBV5-6 and TRBJ1-1; TRBD1 might be the D (6 bases). Trimming took 3 bases from V and 0 from J, leaving 15 bases between them. This CDR3 is 16 amino acids long. Germline V gene sequence: CDR1 SGHDT, CDR2 YYEEEE.